These T cell receptor beta chains were read from a single sample in a study of CXCR3-negative and CXCR3-positive naive CD8 T cells. TCRdb reanalyzed the 5' RACE reads, giving one entry per CDR3 protein sequence and no DNA. Recorded for this sample: 120,000 to 150,000 distinct CDR3 sequences. Sequenced: naive CXCR3+ CD8+ T cells from blood. All receptors derive from a human donor in good health. Some clones in this sample may be carry-over from other donors' samples. The CDR3 runs from the conserved cysteine through the conserved F or W. Each record gives: V gene, J gene, CDR3 protein.

>TRBV29-1|TRBJ2-7
CSVEDWTGTGDEQYF
>TRBV7-6|TRBJ2-7
CASSLSPGHYEQYF
>TRBV20-1|TRBJ2-1
CSAIVGVGEQFF
>TRBV5-1|TRBJ2-1
CASSPEGYNEQFF
>TRBV7-9|TRBJ2-5
CASSSTGGQETQYF
>TRBV12-5|TRBJ2-7
CASGRGTAEQYF
>TRBV6-5|TRBJ1-2
CASSYSGERGYTF
>TRBV29-1|TRBJ1-2
CSVVGGWGYTF
>TRBV19|TRBJ1-1
CASKAFPDTEAFF
>TRBV5-4|TRBJ2-2
CASSNPGGTGELFF
>TRBV9|TRBJ1-6
CASSEGGSYNSPLHF
>TRBV27|TRBJ2-5
CASSSDRGETQYF
>TRBV18|TRBJ1-1
CASSPEGRLGTEAFF
>TRBV29-1|TRBJ1-1
CSVLGQGHEAFF
>TRBV28|TRBJ2-1
CASGRSDSGINEQFF
>TRBV9|TRBJ1-3
CASSPSGDTGGRFGNTIYF
>TRBV12-3/TRBV12-4|TRBJ2-7
CASSPTDRGSYEQYF
>TRBV10-3|TRBJ2-7
CASRGESYEQYF
>TRBV6-5|TRBJ2-3
CASSLGQSSTDTQYF
>TRBV7-9|TRBJ2-1
CASSPIADSSYNEQFF
>TRBV4-2|TRBJ2-5
CASSQDRTEETQYF
>TRBV20-1|TRBJ2-5
CSAREVGQETQYF
>TRBV25-1|TRBJ1-2
CASSGTGGHYGYTF
>TRBV15|TRBJ2-7
CATAAGTGVSYEQYF
>TRBV7-6|TRBJ2-6
CASSSPVGQGFGANVLTF
>TRBV6-1|TRBJ2-5
CASSLLPGRQETQYF